Following are 18 T cell receptor delta chains from one sample sequenced in a study of Vδ1+ human thymocytes. General study points: Thymic TRG and TRD repertoires appeared highly polyclonal, with Gaussian CDR3 length distributions.

RNA was extracted from the cells and then reverse transcribed. Multiplex PCR used pooled V-gene forward primers and a constant-region reverse primer to amplify CDR3s. TCRdb fed the multiplex PCR reads to CATT. The repertoire has over 20,000 delta-chain clones, more than 8% of them found once; the top ten carry about 0.9%. Antigens of these TCRs are unknown. Sequencing was performed on Vdelta1+ gamma-delta thymocytes from the thymus. Subset: FACS-sorted CD3+ TCRalphabeta- TCRVdelta1+ TCRVdelta2- thymocytes. The receptors shown here come from a child less than two years old who had congenital heart surgery.

This clone was seen a handful of times. The V gene is TRDV1, the J gene TRDJ1; D gene unclear. V lost 9 bases to trimming and J lost 4 bases, with 27 bases between them. Germline loops: CDR1 TSWWSYY, CDR2 QGS. The CDR3 spans 17 residues. This chain's CDR3 is CALLLRSLSLAHDKLIF. The CDR3, as DNA: TGTGCTCTCTTGCTACGTTCCCTCTCTCTGGCGCACGATAAACTCATCTTT.

This clone was seen only a few times. This chain connects TRDV1 to TRDJ1, with D possibly matching TRDD3 (6 bases). This CDR3 has 18 residues. The germline gives CDR1 TSWWSYY, CDR2 QGS. Trimming removed 4 bases at V and 0 bases at J, with 21 bases between. The CDR3 DNA is TGTGCTCTTGGGGCCCCCTTTCCTGGGTTGGGGGACACCGATAAACTCATCTTT. It yields the protein CALGAPFPGLGDTDKLIF.

This clone was recorded a few times. The chain recombines TRDV1 with TRDJ1; TRDD3 matches at 8 bases. The CDR3 runs 20 residues. The germline V gene has CDR1 TSWWSYY and CDR2 QGS. The V gene end was trimmed by 5 bases and the J gene end by 0 bases; junction bases not matched to a gene: 20. CDR3 sequence (DNA): TGTGCTCTTGGGTTAGGGGAGAGGGGGATAACCCCGCTGTACACCGATAAACTCATCTTT. This sequence encodes CALGLGERGITPLYTDKLIF.

This clone has only a few counts. This chain connects TRDV1 to TRDJ1; D is perhaps TRDD3 (6 bases). Germline CDR1 TSWWSYY, CDR2 QGS. V dropped 3 bases and J dropped 3 bases, with 20 bases sitting between them. The CDR3 runs to 17 residues. The CDR3: CALGDIRGDEDADKLIF. The DNA for the CDR3 is TGTGCTCTTGGGGATATCCGCGGGGATGAGGATGCCGATAAACTCATCTTT.

As to this clone: The same CDR3 arises from other DNA sequences in this sample as well. The rearrangement links TRDV1 to TRDJ1, with D uncertain. Trimming stripped 1 base from V and 3 bases from J, with 6 bases between. CDR1 is TSWWSYY, CDR2 QGS, per germline. This CDR3 comprises 13 residues. CDR3 nucleotide sequence: TGTGCTCTTGGGGAACCTCTCGCCGATAAACTCATCTTT. It codes for CALGEPLADKLIF.

In the case of this clone: Compared with germline, one end of the junction differs, possibly owing to a read error. The rearrangement uses TRDV1 and TRDJ1, with TRDD3 identical over 7 bases. CDR1 and CDR2 (germline): TSWWSYY, QGS. The CDR3 loop spans 16 amino acids. CDR3 nucleotide sequence: TGTGCTCTTGGGTCCAATGGGGGACGTTACACCGATAAACTCACCTTT. This translates into CALGSNGGRYTDKLTF.

The rearrangement joins TRDV1 to TRDJ1; D ambiguous. V lost 2 bases and J lost 4, with 8 bases in between. CDR1 and CDR2 (germline): TSWWSYY, QGS. The CDR3 length is 13 residues. CDR3 region: CALGEMRFDKLIF. CDR3 bases: TGTGCTCTTGGGGAAATGAGATTCGATAAACTCATCTTT.

This rearrangement joins TRDV1 to TRDJ1; 9 bases match TRDD3. The CDR3 consists of 20 residues. Looked up from germline, CDR1 is TSWWSYY and CDR2 is QGS. The trim removed 0 bases at V and 3 bases at J, leaving 17 bases unmatched. For the CDR3, the DNA is TGTGCTCTTGGGGAACTTTACGTACTGGGGGAACACTTGTACGCCGATAAACTCATCTTT. This codes for CALGELYVLGEHLYADKLIF.

This rearrangement joins TRDV1 to TRDJ2; 8 positions agree with TRDD3. The length of the CDR3 is 19 residues. Germline trimming cut 3 bases from V and 6 bases from J; bases unmatched to any gene: 18. CDR1 TSWWSYY and CDR2 QGS come from the germline V gene. The CDR3 here is CALGDPNYWGLARAAQLFF. DNA of the CDR3: TGTGCTCTTGGGGACCCCAATTACTGGGGGCTAGCCCGGGCAGCACAACTCTTCTTT.

This clone was detected a few times. J is TRDJ1 and V is TRDV1; possible D gene TRDD3, 6 bases. The V end was cut by 2 bases, the J end by 0 bases, with 22 bases between. Germline V gives CDR1 TSWWSYY, CDR2 QGS. CDR3 length: 19 residues. CDR3 coding DNA: TGTGCTCTTGGGGAATCACTCTGGGGCCACAAAATTTACACCGATAAACTCATCTTT. Amino acids: CALGESLWGHKIYTDKLIF.

This clone was seen more than once but under ten times. The chain is built from TRDV1 and TRDJ1; D might be TRDD2 (6 bases). The CDR3 has 20 amino acids. Germline V gene data show CDR1 as TSWWSYY and CDR2 as QGS. V was trimmed by 0 bases and J by 8 bases, leaving 31 bases between them. The CDR3 coding sequence is TGTGCTCTTGGGGAACTAGTTCCCTCTTCCTGGAGATGGTTGGGGCAAAAACTCATCTTT. Its protein is CALGELVPSSWRWLGQKLIF.

This clone was seen a handful of times. One end of the junction varies from germline; a read error may be responsible. The genes are TRDV1 and TRDJ2, with TRDD3 as a possible D gene (6 bases). CDR1 and CDR2 (germline): TSWWSYY, QGS. This CDR3 has 22 amino acids. CDR3 loop: CALGEREGLGGYTEALTARLFF. For the CDR3, the DNA is TGTGCTCTTGGGGAACGGGAGGGACTGGGTGGGTACACAGAAGCTTTGACAGCACGACTCTTCTTT.

This chain uses TRDV1 with TRDJ1; possible D gene TRDD3, 6 bases. As TCRdb names no J gene, one was assigned here on the basis of a DNA match to germline. In germline, CDR1 is TSWWSYY, CDR2 QGS. Trimming pared 0 bases from V and 0 bases from J, leaving 11 bases between. This CDR3 is 16 amino acids long. The CDR3 sequence: CALGELSGAYTDKLIF. CDR3 nucleotide sequence: TGTGCTCTTGGGGAACTATCTGGGGCTTACACCGATAAACTCATCTTT.

This clone was detected only a few times. The V and J genes are TRDV1 and TRDJ1; 10 bases are a match to TRDD3. V lost 0 bases to trimming and J lost 3 bases; unmatched junction nucleotides: 10. Germline V lookup: CDR1 TSWWSYY, CDR2 QGS. This CDR3 is built from 18 residues. In DNA, the CDR3 is TGTGCTCTTGGGGAACTCCCGGGGGATACGCTTGTCGCCGATAAACTCATCTTT. It yields the protein CALGELPGDTLVADKLIF.

By sample share, this clone is medium-sized. The chain employs TRDV2 and TRDJ1; D might be TRDD3 (6 bases). Trimming pared 0 bases from V and 5 bases from J, leaving 24 bases between. From germline, CDR1 is GEAIGNYY and CDR2 EKD. The CDR3 runs to 18 residues. CDR3 protein: CACDTEIRGFVPLDKLIF. CDR3 in DNA: TGTGCCTGTGACACCGAGATAAGGGGATTCGTCCCCTTGGATAAACTCATCTTT.

This clone has just a few counts. This chain uses TRDV1 with TRDJ1, with 12 bases fitting TRDD3. The CDR3 loop spans 19 amino acids. V lost 4 bases and J lost 3; bases outside the gene matches: 15. The germline CDR1 and CDR2 sequences are TSWWSYY and QGS. Written as DNA, the CDR3 is TGTGCTCTTGGGGGCCTTCCTAACCTACTGGGGGATACTCCCGATAAACTCATCTTT. Protein: CALGGLPNLLGDTPDKLIF.

This clone counts as medium-sized. This chain links TRDV2 with TRDJ3, with 9 bases fitting TRDD3. The V and J ends lost 3 bases and 0 bases, in that order; junction bases with no gene match: 2. This CDR3 has 17 amino acids. CDR1 GEAIGNYY and CDR2 EKD come from the germline V gene. CDR3 region: CACDYWGSSWDTRQMFF. The CDR3 bases are TGTGCCTGTGACTACTGGGGGAGCTCCTGGGACACCCGACAGATGTTTTTC.

The V call is TRDV2, the J call TRDJ1, with 7 bases matching TRDD3. The CDR3 is 17 residues long. Trimming cost V 3 bases and J 3 bases; bases outside gene matches: 15. Germline V CDR1 and CDR2: GEAIGNYY, EKD. The CDR3 loop is CACDAKLGLLEADKLIF. For the CDR3, the DNA is TGTGCCTGTGACGCTAAACTGGGGCTCCTCGAAGCCGATAAACTCATCTTT.